Following are 25 T cell receptor beta chains from one sample sequenced in a study of blood T cell repertoires in COVID-19. The method was immunoSEQ multiplex PCR; TCRdb's version includes in-frame clones alone and lacks a portion of them. The sample has 150,000 to 200,000 clones; approximately 86% are singletons. Sequencing was done on a sample of peripheral blood. These receptors were taken from a man in his 60s who had recovered from COVID-19.

The gene calls are TRBV12-3 or TRBV12-4 and TRBJ1-6; D may be TRBD1 (6 bases). CDR3 size: 13 residues. V was cut by 7 bases and J by 9 bases, with 13 bases left in between. The CDR3 DNA reads TGTGCCAGCATCCGGGCAGGGGTTTCACCCCTCCACTTT. This gives the protein CASIRAGVSPLHF.

V and J are TRBV18 and TRBJ1-5; a possible D gene is TRBD1 (5 bases). The length of the CDR3 is 15 residues. Germline loops: CDR1 KGHSH, CDR2 LQKENI. V lost 0 bases and J lost 6, with 12 bases in between. The CDR3: CASSPPGAIGQPQHF. CDR3 nucleotide sequence: TGTGCCAGCTCACCACCAGGGGCCATCGGTCAGCCCCAGCATTTT.

The V call is TRBV15, the J call TRBJ2-2; 9 bases align to TRBD1. CDR3 length: 14 amino acids. The germline V gene has CDR1 LNHNV and CDR2 YYDKDF (reference sequence). J was trimmed by 5 bases and V by 3 bases; bases with no gene match: 1. Here the CDR3 reads CATSRGQGTGELFF. As DNA, the CDR3 is TGTGCCACCAGCAGGGGACAGGGAACCGGGGAGCTGTTTTTT.

The chain employs TRBV19 and TRBJ1-2; D is perhaps TRBD1 (5 bases). The germline V gene encodes CDR1 LNHDA and CDR2 SQIVND (reference sequence). The CDR3 extends over 16 amino acids. Trimming left V 3 bases short and J 2 bases short, with 16 bases between. The CDR3 sequence is CASSMPAPDRNYGYTF. CDR3 bases: TGTGCCAGTAGTATGCCCGCTCCCGACAGAAACTATGGCTACACCTTC. Drawing the rest from reference TRBV19 and TRBJ1-2, the complete variable domain is DGGITQSPKYLFRKEGQNVTLSCEQNLNHDAMYWYRQDPGQGLRLIYYSQIVNDFQKGDIAEGYSVSREKKESFPLTVTSAQKNPTAFYLCASSMPAPDRNYGYTFGSGTRLTVV.

The chain combines TRBV6-6 with TRBJ2-3; TRBD1 matches at 8 bases. The CDR3 length is 14 residues. Germline V CDR1 and CDR2: MNHNY, SVGAGI (reference sequence). V lost 7 bases to trimming and J lost 3 bases; unmatched junction nucleotides: 6. The CDR3 spells CASTSTGETDTQYF. Here the CDR3 DNA reads TGTGCCAGCACCTCGACAGGGGAAACAGATACGCAGTATTTT.

This chain links TRBV9 with TRBJ2-5; a possible D gene is TRBD1 (6 bases). Germline V gene lookup returns CDR1 SGDLS and CDR2 YYNGEE. This CDR3 is built from 16 residues. V was clipped by 0 bases and J by 6 bases, with 18 bases between them. The CDR3 DNA is TGTGCCAGCAGCGTAGCCCTCTTCGGGCAGGGGCAGACCCAGTACTTC. This gives the protein CASSVALFGQGQTQYF.

This chain connects TRBV5-5 to TRBJ1-1; D may be TRBD1 (6 bases). Looked up from germline, CDR1 is SGHKS and CDR2 is YYEKEE (reference sequence). Trimming took off 0 bases at V and 5 bases at J, with 8 bases between the two ends. The CDR3 extends over 13 amino acids. The CDR3 DNA follows: TGTGCCAGCAGCTTGGGGACAGCAACTGAAGCTTTCTTT. It codes for CASSLGTATEAFF.

This clone turned up a few times. The rearrangement uses TRBV5-6 and TRBJ2-1, with 8 bases lining up with TRBD2. CDR1 SGHDT and CDR2 YYEEEE come from the germline V gene. The CDR3 runs 16 residues. V lost 3 bases and J lost 5; bases outside the gene matches: 10. CDR3 DNA sequence: TGTGCCAGCAGCTACCCCCTCTCGGGGGGGCACAATGAGCAGTTCTTC. Translating gives CASSYPLSGGHNEQFF.

The gene calls are TRBV3-1 (or the pseudogene TRBV3-2) and TRBJ2-7; TRBD2 aligns across 13 bases. This CDR3 region has 14 residues. Germline V gives CDR1 LGHDT, CDR2 YNNKEL (reference sequence). The junction had 7 bases not matched to a gene; V was cut back by 8 bases and J by 6 bases. CDR3 region: CASSFGLAGVEQYF. CDR3 nucleotide sequence: TGTGCCAGCTCCTTCGGACTAGCGGGGGTCGAGCAGTACTTC.

The chain employs TRBV7-2 and TRBJ2-1, with 8 bases matching TRBD2. Germline CDR1 SGHTA, CDR2 FQGNSA. J lost 5 bases, V lost 5 bases, and 11 bases had no gene match. The CDR3 is 16 residues long. Here the CDR3 reads CASSPLGRGAHNEQFF. The CDR3 nucleotides are TGTGCCAGCAGCCCACTCGGGCGGGGGGCTCACAATGAGCAGTTCTTC. Complete variable domain (other parts from reference TRBV7-2 and TRBJ2-1): GAGVSQSPSNKVTEKGKDVELRCDPISGHTALYWYRQSLGQGLEFLIYFQGNSAPDKSGLPSDRFSAERTGGSVSTLTIQRTQQEDSAVYLCASSPLGRGAHNEQFFGPGTRLTVL.

The V gene is TRBV12-3 or TRBV12-4, the J gene TRBJ1-6; D is uncertain. The length of the CDR3 is 13 residues. The V and J ends lost 0 bases and 10 bases respectively, with 7 bases between them. For the CDR3, the DNA is TGTGCCAGCAGTTTAGCCACCGGGTCACCCCTCCACTTT. As protein: CASSLATGSPLHF.

This chain uses TRBV5-1 with TRBJ1-4, with 7 bases fitting TRBD1. The CDR3 runs to 15 residues. V dropped 7 bases and J dropped 6; count of bases not matched to a gene: 12. Germline loops: CDR1 SGHRS, CDR2 YFSETQ. CDR3 coding DNA: TGCGCCAGCCCCCGGGAGGGACAGAGTTATGAAAAACTGTTTTTT. Its protein is CASPREGQSYEKLFF.

This clone showed up just a few times. The chain carries TRBV9 and TRBJ1-5; unclear D gene. Germline V gives CDR1 SGDLS, CDR2 YYNGEE. V was trimmed by 0 bases and J by 4 bases, leaving 11 bases between them. CDR3 length: 15 residues. The CDR3 nucleotides read TGTGCCAGCAGCGTAGAAGGAGGGCTAAATCAGCCCCAGCATTTT. As protein: CASSVEGGLNQPQHF.

The rearrangement links TRBV7-2 to TRBJ2-1; 11 bases line up with TRBD1. Germline V lookup: CDR1 SGHTA, CDR2 FQGNSA. The CDR3 covers 16 residues. Losses at the gene ends were 5 bases for V and 1 base for J; bases not matched to a gene: 4. The CDR3 coding sequence is TGTGCCAGCAGCCTAGGGACAGGGGGTTCCTACAATGAGCAGTTCTTC. It codes for CASSLGTGGSYNEQFF.

This sequence joins TRBV11-2 and TRBJ1-2, with unresolved D. Trimming took 5 bases from V and 8 from J, leaving 18 bases between them. Germline values: CDR1 SGHAT, CDR2 FQNNGV. The CDR3 spans 14 residues. As DNA, the CDR3 is TGTGCCAGCAGCCGTTCATTGGGAGAGGGAGGCTACACCTTC. The encoded protein is CASSRSLGEGGYTF.

This chain uses TRBV2 with TRBJ2-7; D unresolved. The CDR3 extends over 11 amino acids. Germline CDR1 is SNHLY and CDR2 is FYNNEI. The CDR3 here is CASRVTYEQYF. In DNA form, the CDR3 reads TGTGCTAGTCGGGTTACCTACGAGCAGTACTTC.

The V gene is TRBV18, the J gene TRBJ1-4, with 8 bases fitting TRBD1. Trimming removed 3 bases from V and 14 bases from J; junction bases left unmatched: 5. The CDR3 extends over 12 amino acids. The germline V gene encodes CDR1 KGHSH and CDR2 LQKENI. In DNA form, the CDR3 reads TGTGCCAGCTCACCGCCGACAGGGGTGCTGTTTTTT. Protein product: CASSPPTGVLFF.

The CDR3 region is CASSIVSGEQYF. In nucleotides, the CDR3 is TGTGCCAGTAGTATCGTCTCGGGCGAGCAGTACTTC. The chain joins TRBV19 to TRBJ2-7; D unclear. Trimming took off 3 bases at V and 6 bases at J, with 9 bases between the two ends. The CDR3 has 12 amino acids. Germline CDR1 is LNHDA and CDR2 is SQIVND (reference sequence).

The chain carries TRBV7-9 and TRBJ2-7; the D gene is possibly TRBD1 (5 bases). The germline CDR1 and CDR2 sequences are SEHNR and FQNEAQ (reference sequence). Trimming stripped 0 bases from V and 10 bases from J, with 13 bases between. CDR3 size: 13 residues. In nucleotides, the CDR3 is TGTGCCAGCAGCTTAGCTGAGTACGACAGCCAGTACTTC. It yields the protein CASSLAEYDSQYF.

The chain links TRBV5-1 to TRBJ1-2; perhaps TRBD1 as D (5 bases). The CDR3 contains 13 residues. Germline V CDR1 and CDR2: SGHRS, YFSETQ. V was trimmed by 0 bases and J by 6 bases, leaving 9 bases between them. Here the CDR3 reads CASSLGWGDGYTF. The CDR3 nucleotides read TGCGCCAGCAGCTTGGGATGGGGGGATGGCTACACCTTC.

As to this clone: At the DNA level, this CDR3 is encoded by other sequences in the same sample as well. V and J are TRBV9 and TRBJ2-2; no clear D. Germline V gene sequence: CDR1 SGDLS, CDR2 YYNGEE. The CDR3 has 14 residues. V was cut by 2 bases and J by 4 bases, with 9 bases left in between. The CDR3 nucleotides are TGTGCCAGCAGCGTCTCACAGTCCACCGGGGAGCTGTTTTTT. It yields the protein CASSVSQSTGELFF.

V and J are TRBV6-5 and TRBJ2-1; TRBD2 agrees at 8 bases. CDR1 and CDR2 (germline): MNHEY, SVGAGI. This CDR3 region has 13 residues. The J segment lost 7 bases and the V segment lost 6 bases, leaving 5 bases of the junction unmatched. DNA for the CDR3: TGTGCCAGCAGCCCCACGGGGGGGAATGAGCAGTTCTTC. Protein: CASSPTGGNEQFF.

In the case of this clone: The junction does not match germline at one end; this may be a read error. At the DNA level, this CDR3 is encoded by other sequences in the same sample as well. The chain joins TRBV2 to TRBJ2-7; D may be TRBD2 (7 bases). Germline V lookup: CDR1 SNHLY, CDR2 FYNNEI. This CDR3 has 17 residues. CDR3 bases: TGTGCCAGCAGTGAAGCGGGGGGGGCAGGGCTCCCCTACGAGCAATACTTC. Amino acid sequence: CASSEAGGAGLPYEQYF.

J is TRBJ1-1 and V is TRBV27, with D uncertain. The CDR3 totals 13 residues. V was shortened by 3 bases and J by 4 bases, with 9 bases between the two germline ends. Germline CDR1 reads MNHEY; CDR2 reads SMNVEV (reference sequence). DNA for the CDR3: TGTGCCAGCAGTTTGGTGGCGGCCACTGAAGCTTTCTTT. As protein: CASSLVAATEAFF.

The rearrangement uses TRBV9 and TRBJ1-2; D not certain. Germline-derived CDR1 and CDR2 are SGDLS and YYNGEE. The CDR3 is 15 residues long. V lost 2 bases and J lost 4, with 15 bases in between. CDR3 nucleotide sequence: TGTGCCAGCAGCGTCACCGCGGTGGTATCCTATGGCTACACCTTC. Protein sequence: CASSVTAVVSYGYTF.